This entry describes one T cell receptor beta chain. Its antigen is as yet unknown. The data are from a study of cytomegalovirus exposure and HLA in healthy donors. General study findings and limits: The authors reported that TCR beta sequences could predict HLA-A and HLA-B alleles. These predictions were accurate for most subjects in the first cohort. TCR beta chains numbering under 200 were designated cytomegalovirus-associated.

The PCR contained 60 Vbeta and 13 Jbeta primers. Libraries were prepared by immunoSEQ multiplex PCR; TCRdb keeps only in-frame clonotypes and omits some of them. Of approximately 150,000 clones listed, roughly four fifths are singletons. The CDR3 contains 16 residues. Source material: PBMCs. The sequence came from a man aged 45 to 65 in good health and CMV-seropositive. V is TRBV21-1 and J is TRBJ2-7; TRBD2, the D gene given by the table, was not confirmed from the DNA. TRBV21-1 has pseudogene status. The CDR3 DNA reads TGTGCCAGCAGCAAAAATGCGGGACGGGGGGTACGAGAGCAGTACTTC. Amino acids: CASSKNAGRGVREQYF.